A single sample is the source of the 14 T cell receptor beta chains below, sequenced in a study of metastatic and nonmetastatic thyroid tumors. All patients reached thyroid surgery having received no treatment beforehand. TCRdb re-analyzed the PCR reads using MiXCR. The profile shows roughly 15,000 clones, roughly a fifth of them singletons. The sample comprised blood. Receptors originate from a female donor with papillary thyroid cancer or a benign thyroid nodule (not recorded which). Some clones in this sample may be carry-over from other donors' samples.

Regarding this clone: The missing conserved phenylalanine or tryptophan at the end of this CDR3 makes a read error likely. The genes are TRBV5-1 and TRBJ2-3; D may be TRBD1 (6 bases). The CDR3 runs 14 residues. The V end lost 0 bases, the J end lost 3 bases, and 8 bases lay between the germline ends. Germline-derived CDR1 and CDR2 are SGHRS and YFSETQ. CDR3 amino acids: CASSLVRGTDTQYS. The CDR3 DNA sequence: TGCGCCAGCAGCTTGGTCAGGGGAACAGATACGCAGTATTCT.

At least ten counts were recorded for this clone. The J gene is TRBJ1-5, the V gene TRBV19; TRBD1 might be the D (6 bases). The V end was cut by 3 bases, the J end by 4 bases, with 13 bases between. CDR3 length: 15 amino acids. The germline V gene encodes CDR1 LNHDA and CDR2 SQIVND (reference sequence). In nucleotides, the CDR3 is TGTGCCAGTAGTATGGACAGCCAAAAGAATCAGCCCCAGCATTTT. Residues: CASSMDSQKNQPQHF.

By proportion, this clone is medium-sized. The chain links TRBV28 to TRBJ1-5, with 9 positions matching TRBD1. Trimming removed 5 bases from V and 7 bases from J; junction bases left unmatched: 6. The CDR3 is made up of 14 amino acids. Germline CDR1 MDHEN, CDR2 SYDVKM. The CDR3 region is CASSGHRGPQPQHF. The CDR3 nucleotides read TGTGCCAGCAGTGGACACAGGGGGCCACAGCCCCAGCATTTT.

As for this clone: The junction shows a germline mismatch at one end, possibly a read error. The chain links TRBV7-7 to TRBJ1-1; D is unclear. The CDR3 is 13 amino acids. Germline CDR1 SSHAT, CDR2 FNYEAQ (reference sequence). Here the CDR3 DNA reads TGTGCTAGCAGCTTAGGGATGAACACTGAAGCTTTCTTT. As protein: CASSLGMNTEAFF. The full variable domain, in which reference TRBV7-7 and TRBJ1-1 provide the parts outside the CDR3, is GAGVSQSPRYKVTKRGQDVTLRCDPISSHATLYWYQQALGQGPEFLTYFNYEAQPDKSGLPSDRFSAERPEGSISTLTIQRTEQRDSAMYRCASSLGMNTEAFFGQGTRLTVV.

This clone was detected once. The rearrangement links TRBV7-9 to TRBJ1-6; D might be TRBD1 (5 bases). Trimming removed 1 base at V and 7 bases at J, with 8 bases between. Germline CDR1 and CDR2: SEHNR and FQNEAQ (reference sequence). The CDR3 sequence is 14 residues long. CDR3 nucleotide sequence: TGTGCCAGCAGCTTAGGGGGGGACAATTCACCCCTCCACTTT. Protein: CASSLGGDNSPLHF.

This clone was observed at least ten times. The rearrangement joins TRBV18 to TRBJ2-1; 13 bases are shared with TRBD2. Germline V gene sequence: CDR1 KGHSH, CDR2 LQKENI. V lost 3 bases and J lost 6; bases outside the gene matches: 2. The CDR3 sequence is 15 residues long. The CDR3 loop is CASSPGLAGSNEQFF. For the CDR3, the DNA is TGTGCCAGCTCACCGGGACTAGCGGGAAGCAATGAGCAGTTCTTC.

The chain is built from TRBV20-1 and TRBJ1-2; D unresolved. V was cut by 8 bases and J by 6 bases, with 25 bases left in between. This CDR3 region has 15 residues. Germline loops: CDR1 DFQATT, CDR2 SNEGSKA (reference sequence). CDR3 nucleotides: TGCAGTCCACCCACACCCCGGAACTCAGGCCATGGCTACACCTTC. Translation: CSPPTPRNSGHGYTF.

This chain joins TRBV15 and TRBJ2-2, with unresolved D. Trimming took off 7 bases at V and 13 bases at J, with 19 bases between the two ends. CDR1 LNHNV and CDR2 YYDKDF come from the germline V gene (reference sequence). This CDR3 contains 13 residues. The CDR3 loop is CATTETNNGRLFF. CDR3 bases: TGTGCCACCACTGAGACGAACAACGGGCGGCTGTTTTTT.

This clone occurred a few times. The chain carries TRBV27 and TRBJ2-7; D not certain. The CDR3 is 16 residues long. The ends were cut back, 5 bases at V and 2 bases at J, with 19 bases in the middle. Germline loops: CDR1 MNHEY, CDR2 SMNVEV (reference sequence). This CDR3 reads CASSPLRIGRTYEQYF. CDR3 bases: TGTGCCAGCAGTCCCCTCCGTATCGGGCGGACCTACGAGCAGTACTTC.

J is TRBJ2-5 and V is TRBV6-5; possible D gene TRBD1, 5 bases. The CDR3 is made up of 12 amino acids. Germline assignment: CDR1 MNHEY and CDR2 SVGAGI. Between the trimmed V and J ends, which lost 6 bases and 1 base, there was a span of 6 bases. CDR3 residues: CASRTVQETQYF. In DNA form, the CDR3 reads TGTGCCAGCAGGACAGTCCAAGAGACCCAGTACTTC.

Regarding this clone: At one boundary the junction diverges from the germline segment, which might be a read error. This chain joins TRBV9 and TRBJ1-1, with a tentative D call TRBD1 (5 bases). The CDR3 runs to 12 residues. The V gene's germline CDR1 is SGDLS and CDR2 YYNGEE. Here the CDR3 reads CASQGPNTVAFF. DNA for the CDR3: TGTGCCAGTCAGGGTCCTAACACTGTAGCTTTCTTT.

This clone was counted many times. The rearrangement joins TRBV5-1 to TRBJ1-1; possible D gene TRBD1, 5 bases. Germline CDR1 reads SGHRS; CDR2 reads YFSETQ. There are 17 residues in the CDR3. V was cut by 4 bases and J by 0 bases, with 19 bases left in between. The CDR3 DNA reads TGCGCCAGCAGCCAACCACAGGATACCCCAATGAACACTGAAGCTTTCTTT. Its protein product is CASSQPQDTPMNTEAFF.

This chain uses TRBV6-1 with TRBJ2-1; 10 bases line up with TRBD1. Looked up from germline, CDR1 is MNHNS and CDR2 is SASEGT. The CDR3 runs 14 residues. J lost 7 bases, V lost 7 bases, and 7 bases had no gene match. The CDR3 is CASTKTGGVNEQFF. The CDR3 coding sequence is TGTGCCAGCACCAAGACAGGGGGCGTAAATGAGCAGTTCTTC.

A remark on this clone: A junction boundary mismatches the germline segment, possibly from a read error. The chain combines TRBV10-2 with TRBJ2-3; D tentatively reads TRBD1 or TRBD2 (5 bases each). In germline, CDR1 is WSHSY, CDR2 SAAADI. The CDR3 is 14 amino acids. CDR3 nucleotide sequence: TGCGCCAGCAGAGGAAGGGGAGACACAGATAAGCAGTATTTT. Amino acids: CASRGRGDTDKQYF.